This T cell receptor beta chain was recovered during a study of T cell clones after liver transplantation. V lost 6 bases and J 2 bases, leaving 20 bases between the germline ends. Germline V CDR1 and CDR2: SGHAT, FQDESV (reference sequence). The length of the CDR3 is 16 residues. Only in-frame clones appear in the TCRdb table, and some are missing; sequencing was by immunoSEQ multiplex PCR. Of 20,000 to 25,000 clones listed, about 93% are singletons. The rearrangement links TRBV11-1 to TRBJ2-7; tentative D call: TRBD2 (5 bases). Sequenced here: CD8+ T cells from blood, sampled approximately 26 months after liver transplant. This clonotype was obtained from a human patient who received a liver transplant. The T cells may partly be graft donor cells. The chain's CDR3 is CASRGEGAVAPYEQYF. CDR3 bases: TGTGCCAGCAGAGGTGAGGGAGCGGTAGCGCCCTACGAGCAGTACTTC.